This passage covers 16 T cell receptor beta chains from one sample sequenced in a study of PD-L1 blockade in urothelial cancer (dated by TCRdb to about 2017). Library preparation was by the immunoSEQ multiplex PCR assay. TCRdb limited this immuneACCESS table to in-frame rearrangements with V and J called. A share of clones is missing; checked studies link under half to unresolved V genes, and the rest is unexplained. The table for this sample lists approximately 52,000 clones; over 75% of them were counted only once. The ten largest make up about a sixth of the sample. The meaning of the sample's time point label: pretreatment peripheral blood. The sequencing used PBMCs, collected around atezolizumab (anti-PD-L1) treatment. These TCRs come from a man between 65 and 85 years old with urothelial cancer.

The chain has TRBV9 and TRBJ2-7; maybe TRBD2 (7 bases). This CDR3 comprises 16 residues. Germline CDR1 is SGDLS and CDR2 is YYNGEE. V gave up 2 bases and J gave up 5 bases, with 20 bases separating them. CDR3 amino acids: CASSVLVTSKGDEQYF. Here the CDR3 DNA reads TGTGCCAGCAGCGTCCTAGTGACTAGCAAGGGGGACGAGCAGTACTTC. The full variable domain, its missing parts supplied by reference TRBV9 and TRBJ2-7, is DSGVTQTPKHLITATGQRVTLRCSPRSGDLSVYWYQQSLDQGLQFLIQYYNGEERAKGNILERFSAQQFPDLHSELNLSSLELGDSALYFCASSVLVTSKGDEQYFGPGTRLTVT.

This chain links TRBV11-1 with TRBJ1-1; D is unclear. CDR3 size: 15 residues. Trimming cost V 3 bases and J 3 bases, with 14 bases left between them. Germline V gene data show CDR1 as SGHAT and CDR2 as FQDESV (reference sequence). CDR3 bases: TGTGCCAGCAGCTTCGAGGTGACCGACTACACTGAAGCTTTCTTT. Encoded protein: CASSFEVTDYTEAFF.

The chain is built from TRBV11-2 and TRBJ1-1, with 7 positions matching TRBD1. There are 14 residues in the CDR3. Trimming cost V 2 bases and J 7 bases; bases outside gene matches: 7. Germline-derived CDR1 and CDR2 are SGHAT and FQNNGV. For the CDR3, the DNA is TGTGCCAGCAGCTTACCACCGGGACAGAATGAAGCTTTCTTT. It is translated as CASSLPPGQNEAFF.

This clone showed up just once. This chain uses TRBV30 with TRBJ1-3, with TRBD1 matching 10 bases. The germline V gene encodes CDR1 GTSNPN and CDR2 SVGIG (reference sequence). The CDR3 spans 13 residues. Germline trimming cut 4 bases from V and 5 bases from J; bases unmatched to any gene: 2. CDR3 DNA sequence: TGTGCCTGGAAGACAGGGGGCCGAAACACCATATATTTT. Translated, it gives CAWKTGGRNTIYF.

The rearrangement uses TRBV29-1 and TRBJ1-1, with 8 bases fitting TRBD1. The V segment lost 6 bases and the J segment 1 base; nucleotides outside the gene matches: 4. Per the germline V gene, CDR1 is SQVTM and CDR2 is ANQGSEA. The CDR3 sequence is 13 residues long. The CDR3 sequence: CSVDRVGNTEAFF. The CDR3 region has the DNA TGCAGCGTGGACAGGGTTGGGAACACTGAAGCTTTCTTT.

This chain links TRBV5-1 with TRBJ2-7; TRBD2 agrees at 14 bases. CDR3 length: 17 amino acids. Germline CDR1 reads SGHRS; CDR2 reads YFSETQ. Unmatched junction bases numbered 7, after V lost 4 bases and J lost 1 base. CDR3 in DNA: TGCGCCAGCAGCCCCACCCGACTAGCGGGAGGGTCCTACGAGCAGTACTTC. Its translation: CASSPTRLAGGSYEQYF.

This chain connects TRBV5-1 to TRBJ2-7, with 9 bases matching TRBD1. J was trimmed by 2 bases and V by 4 bases; bases with no gene match: 1. This CDR3 has 13 residues. Germline CDR1 is SGHRS and CDR2 is YFSETQ. CDR3: CASSRDRAYEQYF. The CDR3 bases are TGCGCCAGCAGCAGGGACAGGGCCTACGAGCAGTACTTC. The whole variable domain, filled in from reference TRBV5-1 and TRBJ2-7, reads KAGVTQTPRYLIKTRGQQVTLSCSPISGHRSVSWYQQTPGQGLQFLFEYFSETQRNKGNFPGRFSGRQFSNSRSEMNVSTLELGDSALYLCASSRDRAYEQYFGPGTRLTVT.

This clone was seen only a few times. The chain uses TRBV15 and TRBJ2-1; the D gene is possibly TRBD1 (6 bases). There are 12 residues in the CDR3. Trimming removed 5 bases from V and 9 bases from J, with 11 bases in between. Germline V gives CDR1 LNHNV, CDR2 YYDKDF (reference sequence). The CDR3 protein is CATSAQGSEQFF. The CDR3 DNA reads as TGTGCCACCAGCGCACAGGGCAGTGAGCAGTTCTTC.

This chain connects TRBV18 to TRBJ1-4; 7 positions match TRBD1. This CDR3 region has 16 residues. CDR1 is KGHSH, CDR2 LQKENI, per germline. V dropped 1 base and J dropped 7; count of bases not matched to a gene: 9. The CDR3 DNA reads TGTGCCAGCTCACCACGAGTGACAGGGACGGTTGAAAAACTGTTTTTT. It is translated as CASSPRVTGTVEKLFF.

The V gene is TRBV5-6, the J gene TRBJ2-1; TRBD1 is a possible D gene (6 bases). V lost 2 bases and J 5 bases, leaving 8 bases between the germline ends. The CDR3 has 13 residues. Germline V gene data show CDR1 as SGHDT and CDR2 as YYEEEE. Here the CDR3 DNA reads TGTGCCAGCAGCTTCGGACAGAACAATGAGCAGTTCTTC. Its protein product is CASSFGQNNEQFF.

This clone was detected only a few times. The chain is built from TRBV11-2 and TRBJ1-1, with no clear D. The CDR3 has 15 residues. From germline, CDR1 is SGHAT and CDR2 FQNNGV. Trimming removed 5 bases at V and 1 base at J, with 14 bases between. CDR3 residues: CASSPIARRNTEAFF. CDR3 DNA sequence: TGTGCCAGCAGCCCCATCGCACGGAGGAACACTGAAGCTTTCTTT.

This clone has a handful of counts. The chain uses TRBV5-6 and TRBJ2-1; the match to TRBD2 covers 12 bases. Germline CDR1 and CDR2: SGHDT and YYEEEE. V was clipped by 5 bases and J by 6 bases; unmatched bases: 18. The length of the CDR3 is 19 residues. CDR3 protein: CASRRQGEASGRAFNEQFF. The CDR3 DNA reads TGTGCCAGCAGGAGACAGGGGGAAGCTAGCGGGAGGGCGTTCAATGAGCAGTTCTTC.

This clone was counted between two and nine times. This rearrangement joins TRBV4-1 to TRBJ2-5, with D perhaps matching TRBD2 (6 bases). V lost 1 base, J lost 1 base, and 13 bases lay in between. Germline-derived CDR1 and CDR2 are MGHRA and YSYEKL. This CDR3 is 16 amino acids long. CDR3 sequence (DNA): TGCGCCAGCAGCCAAGGCGGCGGGGCAGCCCAAGAGACCCAGTACTTC. It translates to CASSQGGGAAQETQYF.

This clone was seen a single time. The rearrangement links TRBV19 to TRBJ2-7; 9 bases map to TRBD2. This CDR3 region has 14 residues. Unmatched junction bases numbered 4, after V lost 7 bases and J lost 0 bases. The V gene's germline CDR1 is LNHDA and CDR2 SQIVND (reference sequence). This CDR3 is CASNSGRTSYEQYF. CDR3 DNA sequence: TGTGCCAGTAATAGCGGGAGAACCTCCTACGAGCAGTACTTC. Filled out from reference TRBV19 and TRBJ2-7, the complete variable domain reads DGGITQSPKYLFRKEGQNVTLSCEQNLNHDAMYWYRQDPGQGLRLIYYSQIVNDFQKGDIAEGYSVSREKKESFPLTVTSAQKNPTAFYLCASNSGRTSYEQYFGPGTRLTVT.

The J gene is TRBJ2-2, the V gene TRBV15; 11 nucleotides line up with TRBD2. This CDR3 has 18 amino acids. The ends lost 3 bases at V and 0 bases at J; junction bases unmatched: 6. From germline, CDR1 is LNHNV and CDR2 YYDKDF (reference sequence). The CDR3 protein is CATSSGLAGGPNTGELFF. DNA for the CDR3: TGTGCCACCAGCAGCGGGCTAGCGGGAGGCCCGAACACCGGGGAGCTGTTTTTT.

The chain is built from TRBV5-1 and TRBJ2-1, with D possibly TRBD1 on 6 matching bases. V lost 8 bases and J 5 bases, leaving 11 bases between the germline ends. Germline V gene data show CDR1 as SGHRS and CDR2 as YFSETQ. The CDR3 runs to 12 residues. CDR3 protein: CASGQPNNEQFF. The CDR3 DNA follows: TGCGCCAGTGGACAGCCGAACAATGAGCAGTTCTTC.